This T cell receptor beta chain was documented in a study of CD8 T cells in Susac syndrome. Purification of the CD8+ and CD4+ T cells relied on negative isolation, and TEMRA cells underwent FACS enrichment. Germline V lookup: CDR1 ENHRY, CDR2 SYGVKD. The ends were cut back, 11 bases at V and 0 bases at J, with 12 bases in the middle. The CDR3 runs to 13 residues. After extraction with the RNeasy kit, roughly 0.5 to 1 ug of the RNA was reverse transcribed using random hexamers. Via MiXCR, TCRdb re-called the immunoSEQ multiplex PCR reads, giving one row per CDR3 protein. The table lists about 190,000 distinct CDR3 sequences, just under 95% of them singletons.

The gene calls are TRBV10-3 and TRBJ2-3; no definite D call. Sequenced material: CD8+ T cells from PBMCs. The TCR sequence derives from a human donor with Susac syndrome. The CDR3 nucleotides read TGTGCCTCCTCCGACGGGAGCACAGATACGCAGTATTTT. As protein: CASSDGSTDTQYF.